This T cell receptor beta chain emerged from a study of T-cell reconstitution after alpha-beta-depleted transplantation in children. Regarding the study as a whole: Two months or so post-transplant, alpha-beta T cells reportedly derived from several hundred expanded graft clones. Surviving recipient T cells and thymic progenitors produced the high day-60 TCRbeta diversity seen in some patients. T-cell numbers and diversity, one year after transplant, stemmed largely from T cells that were newly produced.

During its preparation, the TCRbeta library received unique molecular identifiers. MiXCR was run by TCRdb on the PCR reads, yielding one entry per CDR3 protein. The sample holds about 200,000 distinct CDR3 sequences, roughly 6% seen once. This clonotype was seen at least ten times. Its antigen is currently unknown. The receptor's source is a girl in the first two years of life with combined immunodeficiency, due to receive a stem cell transplant. Source: PBMCs, taken before TCRalphabeta/CD19-depleted stem cell transplant.

The CDR3 nucleotides read TGTGCCAGTAGTATAGGAGCCCAAGAGACCCAGTACTTC. The encoded protein is CASSIGAQETQYF. The chain has TRBV19 and TRBJ2-5; no definite D call. With 1 base removed from V and 1 base from J, the gap between germline ends came to 4 bases. This CDR3 region has 13 residues. Germline CDR1 LNHDA, CDR2 SQIVND (reference sequence).